This TCR beta chain was retrieved from a study of blood T cell repertoires in COVID-19. Enrollment of patients from Seattle took place during active infection, with longitudinal follow-up. The CDR3 spans 12 residues. The V and J ends lost 5 bases and 7 bases, in that order; junction bases with no gene match: 2. Germline V lookup: CDR1 WNHNN, CDR2 SYGVQD (reference sequence). TCRdb's table, derived via immunoSEQ multiplex PCR, lists solely in-frame clones and lacks some. This table holds roughly 130,000 clones, about 88% found once. The sequenced sample was peripheral blood. This receptor was obtained from a man aged 55-75 years with COVID-19, enrolled during active disease. The chain recombines TRBV10-1 with TRBJ2-1; TRBD2 matches 7 bases. CDR3 region: CASSSSGNEQFF. In DNA, the CDR3 is TGCGCCAGCAGTTCTAGCGGAAATGAGCAGTTCTTC.